These 19 T cell receptor beta chains were all obtained from the same sample, sequenced in a study of T cell changes during pregnancy in multiple sclerosis. Measured with immunoSEQ multiplex PCR; TCRdb has only the in-frame clones, and not every one. The repertoire consists of roughly 54,000 clones, with approximately 92% occurring once and the leading ten covering about 0.6%. This specimen consisted of CD4+ T cells from peripheral blood mononuclear cells, obtained after pregnancy. The receptors were sampled from a female donor with multiple sclerosis, enrolled in a pregnancy study.

This clone came up once. The rearrangement joins TRBV18 to TRBJ1-3; D is possibly TRBD1 (6 bases). Germline V lookup: CDR1 KGHSH, CDR2 LQKENI. The CDR3 loop spans 17 amino acids. The V gene lost 6 bases and the J gene lost 0 bases, with 18 bases spanning the gap. The CDR3 DNA reads TGTGCCAGCTCGCCTACAGGGAAAGGGAGCTCTGGAAACACCATATATTTT. It is translated as CASSPTGKGSSGNTIYF.

The chain carries TRBV6-1 and TRBJ1-6, with 7 bases fitting TRBD1. This CDR3 spans 14 amino acids. V lost 4 bases and J lost 6; bases outside the gene matches: 3. Germline-derived CDR1 and CDR2 are MNHNS and SASEGT. CDR3 bases: TGTGCCAGCAGTGGGAGACAGGGTAATTCACCCCTCCACTTT. Translated, it gives CASSGRQGNSPLHF.

This clone was detected only once. The chain is built from TRBV7-2 and TRBJ2-2; 15 bases are a match to TRBD2. V trimming: 5 bases; J trimming: 4 bases; junction bases outside the gene matches: 8. Germline V gives CDR1 SGHTA, CDR2 FQGNSA. This CDR3 is 18 amino acids long. CDR3 nucleotide sequence: TGTGCCAGCAGCCTCCGGACTAGCGGGGGGGGGCCCACCGGGGAGCTGTTTTTT. Translation: CASSLRTSGGGPTGELFF.

The J gene is TRBJ2-7, the V gene TRBV7-9, with D hard to call. The CDR3 runs 13 residues. Trimming took 3 bases from V and 1 from J, leaving 7 bases between them. The V gene's germline CDR1 is SEHNR and CDR2 FQNEAQ (reference sequence). DNA of the CDR3: TGTGCCAGCAGCTTCGGCGGATCCTACGAGCAGTACTTC. Its translation: CASSFGGSYEQYF.

This clone was observed a few times. This chain connects TRBV7-3 to TRBJ1-2, with D maybe TRBD1 (6 bases). Trimming cost V 5 bases and J 4 bases, with 14 bases left between them. The CDR3 totals 14 residues. Germline V gene sequence: CDR1 SGHTA, CDR2 FQGTGA. CDR3 DNA sequence: TGTGCCAGCAGCCTACGAGGGGGTACCTATGGCTACACCTTC. This gives the protein CASSLRGGTYGYTF.

The rearrangement joins TRBV5-1 to TRBJ2-1; 11 bases match TRBD2. Germline V gene lookup returns CDR1 SGHRS and CDR2 YFSETQ. The CDR3 has 13 residues. Losses at the gene ends were 8 bases for V and 5 bases for J; bases not matched to a gene: 3. CDR3: CASTSGGHNEQFF. CDR3 nucleotide sequence: TGCGCCAGTACTAGCGGGGGCCACAATGAGCAGTTCTTC.

CDR3 coding DNA: TGCGCCAGCAGCGGGACAGGGGCGGCCTACGAGCAGTACTTC. It is translated as CASSGTGAAYEQYF. V and J are TRBV5-1 and TRBJ2-7; TRBD1 matches at 10 bases. This CDR3 contains 14 residues. CDR1 and CDR2 (germline): SGHRS, YFSETQ. The ends lost 4 bases at V and 2 bases at J; junction bases unmatched: 3.

The CDR3 sequence is CASTRGGVGYTF. The CDR3 region has the DNA TGTGCCAGCACCAGAGGGGGGGTTGGCTACACCTTC. The V call is TRBV9, the J call TRBJ1-2, with a weak D call TRBD1 (6 bases). CDR1 SGDLS and CDR2 YYNGEE come from the germline V gene. Trimming removed 6 bases from V and 7 bases from J, with 13 bases in between. The CDR3 is 12 residues long.

The chain is built from TRBV10-3 and TRBJ1-4; TRBD1 is a possible D gene (5 bases). Germline values: CDR1 ENHRY, CDR2 SYGVKD. Trimming removed 7 bases from V and 3 bases from J, with 15 bases in between. The CDR3 is 15 amino acids. The CDR3 region is CAIKAGGGANEKLFF. The CDR3 nucleotides are TGTGCCATCAAGGCGGGGGGGGGAGCTAATGAAAAACTGTTTTTT.

The rearrangement uses TRBV23-1 and TRBJ1-2, with TRBD1 matching over 7 bases. TRBV23-1 is known as an ORF, though its function is uncertain. The V gene end was trimmed by 0 bases and the J gene end by 3 bases; junction bases not matched to a gene: 7. This CDR3 contains 16 residues. The CDR3 spells CASSQSRFDRDYGYTF. As DNA, the CDR3 is TGCGCCAGCAGTCAATCGCGGTTTGACAGGGACTATGGCTACACCTTC.

This chain joins TRBV9 and TRBJ1-6; TRBD1 is a possible D gene (5 bases). CDR1 is SGDLS, CDR2 YYNGEE, per germline. The V and J ends lost 3 bases and 9 bases respectively, with 16 bases between them. The CDR3 loop spans 15 amino acids. The CDR3 bases are TGTGCCAGCAGCGCCCTTCAGGGTGGGTCTTCACCCCTCCACTTT. Translation: CASSALQGGSSPLHF.

A note on this clone: The DNA is omitted, as the CDR3 cannot be located on it reliably, and the CDR3 follows TCRdb's listing. V gene TRBV18 combines with J gene TRBJ1-2; the tabulated D call, TRBD1, remains unverified against the DNA. Germline V gene data show CDR1 as KGHSH and CDR2 as LQKENI. A total of 16 residues make up the CDR3, ends included. This CDR3 is CASSPTSAPGADGYTF.

V usage is TRBV2 and J usage is TRBJ1-1; a weak D match, TRBD1 (5 bases). With 6 bases removed from V and 5 bases from J, the gap between germline ends came to 19 bases. Germline V gene data show CDR1 as SNHLY and CDR2 as FYNNEI. The CDR3 is 15 amino acids. The DNA for the CDR3 is TGTGCCAGCAGCCGACCTGGGGGGGGGAGGACTGAAGCTTTCTTT. This sequence encodes CASSRPGGGRTEAFF.

The V gene is TRBV9, the J gene TRBJ2-7; 10 bases agree with TRBD1. Germline V gives CDR1 SGDLS, CDR2 YYNGEE. Trimming cost V 0 bases and J 4 bases; bases outside gene matches: 4. The CDR3 extends over 15 amino acids. CDR3 bases: TGTGCCAGCAGCGTAGGTGGACAGGGGGTTTACGAGCAGTACTTC. Translating gives CASSVGGQGVYEQYF.

The CDR3 is CASSPQGSSGNTIYF. The CDR3 nucleotides read TGTGCCAGCAGCCCCCAGGGGAGCTCTGGAAACACCATATATTTT. The chain combines TRBV7-2 with TRBJ1-3; D is perhaps TRBD1 (6 bases). Trimming left V 5 bases short and J 0 bases short, with 11 bases between. The CDR3 extends over 15 amino acids. Germline CDR1 reads SGHTA; CDR2 reads FQGNSA.

This chain joins TRBV7-9 and TRBJ1-4; D gene ambiguous. CDR1 SEHNR and CDR2 FQNEAQ come from the germline V gene (reference sequence). The CDR3 runs to 14 residues. Trimming cost V 3 bases and J 3 bases, with 8 bases left between them. The DNA of the CDR3 is TGTGCCAGCAGCTTTTGGGGAGCTAATGAAAAACTGTTTTTT. Its translation is CASSFWGANEKLFF.

V is TRBV2 and J is TRBJ1-5; tentatively, D is TRBD1 (5 bases). This CDR3 contains 13 residues. Per the germline V gene, CDR1 is SNHLY and CDR2 is FYNNEI. The V end lost 1 base, the J end lost 10 bases, and 11 bases lay between the germline ends. CDR3 nucleotides: TGTGCCAGCAGTGAAGTCAGGGTAGACCCCCAGCATTTT. Its translation is CASSEVRVDPQHF. Looking up the rest from reference TRBV2 and TRBJ1-5 gives the full variable domain: EPEVTQTPSHQVTQMGQEVILRCVPISNHLYFYWYRQILGQKVEFLVSFYNNEISEKSEIFDDQFSVERPDGSNFTLKIRSTKLEDSAMYFCASSEVRVDPQHFGDGTRLSIL.

V and J are TRBV2 and TRBJ2-3; D not certain. Germline values: CDR1 SNHLY, CDR2 FYNNEI. V was pared by 6 bases and J by 6 bases, with 16 bases between. The CDR3 runs to 14 residues. The CDR3 DNA follows: TGTGCCAGCAGCGTTCAGGCTGGTGCGGATACGCAGTATTTT. As protein: CASSVQAGADTQYF.

The V and J genes are TRBV4-3 and TRBJ2-6, with 9 positions matching TRBD1. Losses at the gene ends were 5 bases for V and 2 bases for J; bases not matched to a gene: 16. CDR3 size: 20 residues. Germline V gene sequence: CDR1 LGHNA, CDR2 YSLEER. DNA of the CDR3: TGCGCCAGCAGCAAATCGGTCGGGACAGGGTCCATCCCTGGGGCCAACGTCCTGACTTTC. Its protein is CASSKSVGTGSIPGANVLTF.